This TCR beta chain is from a study of T cells after yellow fever vaccination. In the study overall: SMART-Seq v4 Ultra Low Input handled preparation of low-cell-number fractions. Findings and limits, study-wide: Subsequent booster samples again held most clones from primary vaccination (just under 98% CD4, roughly 88% CD8). By day 5 rather than day 15, the secondary response had peaked, though it was weaker.

Ten or more counts support this clonotype. Its cognate antigen is unknown. They built TCR cDNA with 5'RACE template switching, a step that put in a universal primer site and UMIs. TCRdb processed the 5' RACE reads anew with MiXCR; each CDR3 protein has one entry. The sample shows about 310,000 distinct CDR3 sequences, 3.6% of them seen only once. Germline assignment: CDR1 LNHNV and CDR2 YYDKDF (reference sequence). The CDR3 has 16 residues. The V and J ends lost 1 base and 6 bases respectively, with 15 bases between them. The sample consisted of PBMCs, taken on the day of the yellow fever booster vaccination. The chain couples TRBV15 to TRBJ2-2; D uncertain. This sequence originates from a man aged 18 to 30 who received the YFV17D yellow fever vaccine. Here the CDR3 reads CATSRAGIGLPGELFF. In DNA form, the CDR3 reads TGTGCCACCAGCAGAGCTGGTATAGGGCTGCCCGGGGAGCTGTTTTTT.